These 16 T cell receptor beta chains were sequenced from one sample in a study of Graves' ophthalmopathy and Graves' hyperthyroidism. Scientists amplified the TCR beta CDR3 regions from RNA transcripts. RT-PCR was first run with HTBI primers, then multiplex PCR in a second round. TCRdb redid the calling of the multiplex PCR reads with MiXCR, one entry per CDR3 protein. Of about 390,000 distinct CDR3 sequences listed, over 15% were seen once; the top ten hold approximately 7%. The sample taken for sequencing was peripheral blood. These receptors originate from a woman under 30 with stable Graves' hyperthyroidism.

The genes are TRBV30 and TRBJ2-7, with a possible D match to TRBD2 (5 bases). Germline lookup yields CDR1 GTSNPN and CDR2 SVGIG (reference sequence). This CDR3 has 14 residues. Deletions cut 5 bases from V and 0 bases from J, with 14 bases between. The CDR3 DNA reads as TGTGCCTGGCAGGAAGGACTGGGCTCCTACGAGCAGTACTTC. This codes for CAWQEGLGSYEQYF.

This clonotype was observed at least ten times. The chain carries TRBV7-8 and TRBJ1-5; TRBD1 matches 9 bases. CDR3 length: 16 residues. Germline loops: CDR1 SGHVS, CDR2 FQNEAQ. The ends lost 5 bases at V and 5 bases at J; junction bases unmatched: 10. CDR3 DNA: TGTGCCAGCAGCATGAAGAGGGACAGGGCCTATCAGCCCCAGCATTTT. This encodes CASSMKRDRAYQPQHF.

This clonotype was seen repeatedly, ten times or more. The rearrangement joins TRBV27 to TRBJ1-2; maybe TRBD1 (6 bases). Deletions cut 4 bases from V and 4 bases from J, with 13 bases between. There are 14 residues in the CDR3. Looked up from germline, CDR1 is MNHEY and CDR2 is SMNVEV (reference sequence). The DNA of the CDR3 is TGTGCCAGCAGTTCCCCGACAGGTGGCTATGGCTACACCTTC. Protein product: CASSSPTGGYGYTF.

This clonotype occurred many times. V gene TRBV2 combines with J gene TRBJ1-1; maybe TRBD1 (5 bases). Trimming took off 9 bases at V and 0 bases at J, with 11 bases between the two ends. This CDR3 is 13 amino acids long. In germline, CDR1 is SNHLY, CDR2 FYNNEI. The CDR3 nucleotides read TGTGCCAGGGGGCAGGGAATGAACACTGAAGCTTTCTTT. Translation: CARGQGMNTEAFF.

This clonotype was detected ten times or more. The chain joins TRBV6-5 to TRBJ1-1, with a possible D match to TRBD1 (5 bases). V lost 4 bases and J lost 3, with 15 bases in between. The CDR3 runs to 15 residues. Germline CDR1 and CDR2: MNHEY and SVGAGI. Here the CDR3 DNA reads TGTGCCAGCAGTTTCCGTCCTTGGGGGGACACTGAAGCTTTCTTT. As protein: CASSFRPWGDTEAFF.

This clonotype was recorded at least ten times. The chain combines TRBV6-2 or TRBV6-3 with TRBJ2-5; 12 bases line up with TRBD1. Germline loops: CDR1 MNHEY, CDR2 SVGEGT. V lost 4 bases, J lost 4 bases, and 4 bases stayed unmatched. CDR3 length: 15 residues. The CDR3 coding sequence is TGTGCCAGCAGTTGGGGACAGGGGGCCGGAGAGACCCAGTACTTC. Translation gives CASSWGQGAGETQYF.

This clonotype was seen ten or more times. The chain recombines TRBV2 with TRBJ1-2, with a tentative D call TRBD1 (6 bases). The ends were cut back, 9 bases at V and 8 bases at J, with 13 bases in the middle. The germline CDR1 and CDR2 sequences are SNHLY and FYNNEI. CDR3 length equals 11 residues. The DNA for the CDR3 is TGTGCCAGACAGGGTGGAGAAGGCTACACCTTC. Translated: CARQGGEGYTF.

This clonotype has at least ten counts. The chain carries TRBV29-1 and TRBJ2-3; unclear D gene. Trimming stripped 4 bases from V and 4 bases from J, with 15 bases between. This CDR3 has 14 amino acids. Germline CDR1 and CDR2: SQVTM and ANQGSEA. The CDR3 region is CSVAALDSSDTQYF. The CDR3 DNA reads TGCAGCGTTGCCGCCCTGGATTCCTCAGATACGCAGTATTTT.

This clonotype was recorded at least ten times. The V gene is TRBV15, the J gene TRBJ2-7; 8 nucleotides match TRBD2. The CDR3 spans 16 residues. V lost 2 bases to trimming and J lost 7 bases; unmatched junction nucleotides: 13. Per the germline V gene, CDR1 is LNHNV and CDR2 is YYDKDF (reference sequence). CDR3 DNA sequence: TGTGCCACCAGCAGAAACCCCAGAGTAGCGGGGATGGAGCAGTACTTC. Its translation is CATSRNPRVAGMEQYF.

The V and J genes are TRBV12-3 or TRBV12-4 and TRBJ2-5; D gene ambiguous. The V and J ends lost 5 bases and 1 base respectively, with 11 bases between them. The CDR3 sequence is 14 residues long. CDR3 loop: CASSDRAPQETQYF. As DNA, the CDR3 is TGTGCCAGCAGTGATCGTGCCCCCCAAGAGACCCAGTACTTC.

This clonotype was counted ten times or more. J is TRBJ1-2 and V is TRBV6-5; no clear D. Germline V gene sequence: CDR1 MNHEY, CDR2 SVGAGI. Trimming took 0 bases from V and 6 from J, leaving 17 bases between them. The CDR3 spans 16 residues. The CDR3 reads CASSYSDFVPRDGYTF. The CDR3 coding sequence is TGTGCCAGCAGTTACTCGGATTTCGTGCCTAGGGATGGCTACACCTTC.

This clonotype was seen ten or more times. The germline gene is not matched at one end of the junction; a read error may be the cause. This sequence joins TRBV5-1 and TRBJ1-1, with D possibly being TRBD1 (5 bases). CDR1 SGHRS and CDR2 YFSETQ come from the germline V gene. This CDR3 has 13 amino acids. CDR3 region: CASRLGRDAEAFF. In DNA form, the CDR3 reads TGCGCCAGCAGGTTGGGCAGGGACGCTGAAGCTTTCTTT.

This clonotype showed up just a few times. Mismatch with germline at one junction end may stem from a read error. The V call is TRBV6-1, the J call TRBJ1-5, with 9 bases identical to TRBD1. The CDR3 is 13 amino acids. The germline V gene encodes CDR1 MNHNS and CDR2 SASEGT. The CDR3: CASKQGAHQPLHF. DNA for the CDR3: TGTGCCAGCAAACAGGGGGCTCACCAGCCCCTGCATTTT.

This clonotype appeared many times. Just one base apart from a much larger clone, this may be a read error. The chain recombines TRBV27 with TRBJ1-5; no clear D. With 3 bases removed from V and 5 bases from J, the gap between germline ends came to 11 bases. CDR1 is MNHEY and CDR2 is SMNVEV in the germline V gene (reference sequence). This CDR3 is 14 amino acids long. The CDR3 here is CASSLAGSYQPQHF. In nucleotides, the CDR3 is TGTGCCAGCAGTTTGGCAGGATCCTATCAGCCCCAGCATTTT.

V gene TRBV20-1 combines with J gene TRBJ1-1; tentative D call: TRBD1 (6 bases). The CDR3 consists of 14 residues. Germline V gene sequence: CDR1 DFQATT, CDR2 SNEGSKA (reference sequence). V was trimmed by 2 bases and J by 1 base, leaving 11 bases between them. In DNA, the CDR3 is TGCAGTGCTAGAAGGGGACATACGAACACTGAAGCTTTCTTT. Translated: CSARRGHTNTEAFF.

This clonotype was recorded many times. The chain uses TRBV9 and TRBJ2-5, with D maybe TRBD1 (6 bases). Germline CDR1 is SGDLS and CDR2 is YYNGEE. The CDR3 loop spans 15 amino acids. Trimming cost V 4 bases and J 2 bases, with 15 bases left between them. CDR3 amino acids: CASSPKQGRQETQYF. In DNA, the CDR3 is TGTGCCAGCAGCCCCAAACAGGGTAGGCAAGAGACCCAGTACTTC.